This T cell receptor (beta chain) derives from a study of T cells in Graves' hyperthyroidism and ophthalmopathy. About the study: Peripheral blood was acquired at first diagnosis, ahead of any therapy whatsoever.

For the diagnoses, clinical symptoms, serum thyroxine and TRAb, thyroid ultrasound and orbital computed tomography were used. Study-level points and caveats: Ophthalmopathy was told apart from stable hyperthyroidism by a 13 V-J model.

Trimming removed 7 bases at V and 7 bases at J, with 10 bases between. Germline V gene lookup returns CDR1 MNHNS and CDR2 SASEGT. The CDR3 covers 11 residues. TCR beta CDR3 regions were amplified from RNA transcripts. HTBI primers drove first-round RT-PCR of the TCR CDR3. TCRdb itself ran the multiplex PCR reads through MiXCR, one entry per CDR3 protein. The table shows 400,000 to 600,000 distinct CDR3 sequences, with 20% to 25% occurring only once. A word on this clonotype: Its antigen is unknown.

Input material: blood. The rearrangement joins TRBV6-1 to TRBJ1-2; the D gene is possibly TRBD1 (5 bases). This TCR derives from a man aged 18 to 30 with Graves' hyperthyroidism. The CDR3 nucleotides read TGTGCCAGCAAGTACGGGACTGGCTACACCTTC. This encodes CASKYGTGYTF.